This paragraph covers one TCR beta chain sequence. The clone's antigen remains unknown. No base quality information exists; no much larger clone differs at one position. There are 13 amino acids in the CDR3, from cysteine to phenylalanine inclusive. Of the read, only the CDR3 DNA is kept; its 39 bases are in frame from base 1. Based on the germline V gene, the CDR1 and CDR2 sequences are KGHSH and LQKENI. Unmatched junction bases come to 6, with V trimmed by 6 bases and J by 6 bases. The immunoSEQ Assay, a bias-controlled multiplex PCR, was used to amplify TCRbeta CDR3 regions from genomic DNA. The paper's data handling went like this. Within the assay, amplification of reference gene primers was used to estimate how many nucleated cells each sample contained. To quantify the absolute abundance of each unique TCRbeta CDR3 rearrangement, sequence reads were collapsed and filtered. For each sample, productive Simpson clonality was calculated as the square root of Simpson's diversity index across productive rearrangements. Entries here come from immuneACCESS through TCRdb and include only in-frame sequences with V and J called. Some clones fail to appear in such tables; in the studies checked, an unresolved V gene covers under half of the shortfall, and the cause of the remainder is unknown. V and J calls and clone size are those listed in that table; D and trimming were worked out from the DNA. In this sample the table shows about 60,000 clones, approximately 80% of which occur a single time. The ten top clones hold around 9.6% of the sample.

This record belongs to a study of blood T cell repertoires in COVID-19 (dated by TCRdb to the early 2020s). A note on the overall study: Collaborator samples came from the United States, Italy and Spain and covered acute and convalescent phases of COVID-19. Subjects who had been exposed to COVID-19, were actively infected with it, or had recovered from it provided the deeply sampled blood TCRbeta repertoires that made up the dataset. The sample metadata nearly always contained a de-identified subject ID, COVID-19 status, age in years and sex. Samples were obtained from the ongoing ImmuneRACE study (first 160 participants) and from some 1,200 subjects provided by 6 global collaborators. The repertoires were released in a freely available public database intended as a resource for research on the immune response to SARS-CoV-2. The material from the prospective study consisted of cDNA or gDNA derived from T cells, B-cell-depleted T cells, or PBMCs. Where available, HLA class I and class II types were taken from metadata supplied by the sample provider and were not determined by assay-based typing. The investigation overall reported the following: Clinical and demographic metadata were provided uncurated, with the amount varying by source and participant.

In Seattle, one collaborating source enrolled patients while the infection was active and tracked those patients longitudinally over the course of disease. The collaborating institutions used their own protocols to collect whole blood in K2EDTA tubes. Collaborator samples were shipped for TCRbeta analysis as frozen whole blood, isolated PBMCs, or DNA extracted from either sample type. Recombination linked TRBV18 to TRBJ2-3, with 7 central nucleotides matching TRBD1. Input material: peripheral blood. The clonotype comes from a middle-aged man with COVID-19, enrolled during active disease. The CDR3 corresponds to CASSSQGVDTQYF. The DNA is as follows: TGTGCCAGCTCGTCCCAGGGGGTCGATACGCAGTATTTT.